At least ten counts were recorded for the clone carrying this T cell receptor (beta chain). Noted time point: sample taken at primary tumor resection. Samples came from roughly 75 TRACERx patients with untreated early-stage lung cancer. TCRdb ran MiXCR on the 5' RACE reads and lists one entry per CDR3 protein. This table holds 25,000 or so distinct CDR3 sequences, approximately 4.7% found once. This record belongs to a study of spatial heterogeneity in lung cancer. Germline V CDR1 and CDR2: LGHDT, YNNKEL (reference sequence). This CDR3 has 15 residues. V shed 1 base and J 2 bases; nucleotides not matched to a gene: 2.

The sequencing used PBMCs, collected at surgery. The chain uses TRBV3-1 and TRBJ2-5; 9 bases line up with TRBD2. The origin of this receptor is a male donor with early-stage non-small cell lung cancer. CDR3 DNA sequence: TGTGCCAGCAGCCAAGGCGCGGGGGGGCAAGAGACCCAGTACTTC. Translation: CASSQGAGGQETQYF.